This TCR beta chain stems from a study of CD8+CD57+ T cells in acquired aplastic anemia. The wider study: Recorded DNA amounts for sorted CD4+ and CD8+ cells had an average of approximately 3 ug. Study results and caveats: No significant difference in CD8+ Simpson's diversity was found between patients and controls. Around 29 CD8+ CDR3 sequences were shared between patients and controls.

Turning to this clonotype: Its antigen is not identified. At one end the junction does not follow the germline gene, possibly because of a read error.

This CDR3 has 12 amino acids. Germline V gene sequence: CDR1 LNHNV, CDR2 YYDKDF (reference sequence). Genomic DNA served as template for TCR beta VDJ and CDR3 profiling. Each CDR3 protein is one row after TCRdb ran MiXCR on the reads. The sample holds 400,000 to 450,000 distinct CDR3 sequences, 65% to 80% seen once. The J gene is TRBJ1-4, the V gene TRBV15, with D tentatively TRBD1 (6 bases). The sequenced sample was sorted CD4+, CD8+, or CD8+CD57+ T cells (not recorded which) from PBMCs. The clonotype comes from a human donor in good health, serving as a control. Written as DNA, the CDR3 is TGTGCCACCGGCAGGGGTGGCGAAAGACTGTTTTTT. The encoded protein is CATGRGGERLFF.